A single sample gave rise to the 20 T cell receptor beta chains below, sequenced in a study of identical twins. Each CDR3 protein is one row after TCRdb ran MiXCR on the 5' RACE reads. In the table there are 690,000 or so distinct CDR3 sequences, 8.6% of which are singletons. This same sample was also taken into another study, of yellow fever vaccine responses in identical twins.

The sequencing sample was made of PBMCs. These TCRs come from a woman under 30 in good health.

A few counts support this clonotype. CDR3 in amino acids: CASSPLYGGGAGSRTDTQYF. The CDR3 region has the DNA TGTGCCAGCAGCCCTCTCTATGGCGGGGGGGCCGGATCGAGAACAGATACGCAGTATTTT. This sequence joins TRBV11-2 and TRBJ2-3; TRBD2 agrees at 9 bases. The CDR3 is 20 amino acids. Germline CDR1 reads SGHAT; CDR2 reads FQNNGV. With 5 bases clipped from V and 3 bases from J, the junction kept 21 bases outside the gene matches.

V is TRBV29-1 and J is TRBJ2-5; maybe TRBD1 (6 bases). The V end lost 6 bases, the J end lost 4 bases, and 12 bases lay between the germline ends. Germline values: CDR1 SQVTM, CDR2 ANQGSEA. The CDR3 is 12 residues long. In DNA form, the CDR3 reads TGCAGCGTCGCCCAGGGGTTAGAGACCCAGTACTTC. Translated: CSVAQGLETQYF.

A few counts support this clonotype. DNA for the CDR3: TGTGCCAGCAGTGAGTGGGGAGGGGGGATGAACACTGAAGCTTTCTTT. Protein: CASSEWGGGMNTEAFF. The chain combines TRBV25-1 with TRBJ1-1; tentative D call: TRBD1 (6 bases). The CDR3 has 16 amino acids. Trimming took 3 bases from V and 0 from J, leaving 14 bases between them. The germline V gene encodes CDR1 MGHDK and CDR2 SYGVNS.

This clonotype was recorded many times. The gene calls are TRBV20-1 and TRBJ2-2; 12 nucleotides align to TRBD2. The CDR3 runs 17 residues. J lost 6 bases, V lost 0 bases, and 8 bases had no gene match. Germline CDR1 is DFQATT and CDR2 is SNEGSKA (reference sequence). For the CDR3, the DNA is TGCAGTGCTAGAGATCCGGCTAGCGGGAGGGCCGCCGGGGAGCTGTTTTTT. Its translation: CSARDPASGRAAGELFF.

In this sample, this clonotype turned up many times. The genes are TRBV12-3 or TRBV12-4 and TRBJ2-1; D perhaps matches TRBD1 (5 bases). Trimming pared 4 bases from V and 2 bases from J, leaving 9 bases between. The CDR3 is made up of 14 amino acids. The CDR3 sequence: CASSWGGTYNEQFF. In nucleotides, the CDR3 is TGTGCCAGCAGTTGGGGCGGTACCTACAATGAGCAGTTCTTC.

The chain carries TRBV11-2 and TRBJ2-3; tentatively, D is TRBD1 or TRBD2 (6 bases each). CDR1 is SGHAT and CDR2 is FQNNGV in the germline V gene. Trimming pared 7 bases from V and 6 bases from J, leaving 14 bases between. CDR3 length: 13 amino acids. In DNA, the CDR3 is TGTGCCAGCATTAAAGGGGGGAGGGATACGCAGTATTTT. Its protein is CASIKGGRDTQYF. Variable domain in full (rest from reference TRBV11-2 and TRBJ2-3): EAGVAQSPRYKIIEKRQSVAFWCNPISGHATLYWYQQILGQGPKLLIQFQNNGVVDDSQLPKDRFSAERLKGVDSTLKIQPAKLEDSAVYLCASIKGGRDTQYFGPGTRLTVL.

In its sample, this clonotype was seen a few times. The chain has TRBV20-1 and TRBJ2-7; 10 nucleotides align to TRBD2. Germline V gives CDR1 DFQATT, CDR2 SNEGSKA (reference sequence). The V segment lost 6 bases and the J segment 6 bases; nucleotides outside the gene matches: 17. The CDR3 runs 16 residues. The CDR3 region is CSASFLSGGAFTEQYF. DNA of the CDR3: TGCAGTGCCTCCTTCCTAAGCGGGGGGGCCTTTACCGAGCAGTACTTC.

This clonotype has only a few counts. This rearrangement joins TRBV20-1 to TRBJ1-5; unclear D gene. This CDR3 spans 11 amino acids. V was clipped by 4 bases and J by 6 bases, with 7 bases between them. Germline V lookup: CDR1 DFQATT, CDR2 SNEGSKA (reference sequence). The CDR3 DNA reads as TGCAGTGCTACGCGTACTCAGCCCCAGCATTTT. Protein product: CSATRTQPQHF.

The sample holds a few counts of this clonotype. The chain employs TRBV9 and TRBJ1-6; 8 bases map to TRBD1. Trimming took 3 bases from V and 9 from J; bases not matched to a gene: 5. The CDR3 contains 14 residues. Germline V gene lookup returns CDR1 SGDLS and CDR2 YYNGEE. CDR3 DNA: TGTGCCAGCAGCGCCGGGACAGGAGCTTCACCCCTCCACTTT. Translated, it gives CASSAGTGASPLHF.

The V call is TRBV12-3 or TRBV12-4, the J call TRBJ2-7; TRBD2 is a possible D gene (7 bases). V was trimmed by 1 base and J by 2 bases, leaving 15 bases between them. CDR3 length equals 16 residues. As DNA, the CDR3 is TGTGCCAGCAGTTTAGGAGGGGGGGGTGCCGCCTACGAGCAGTACTTC. This codes for CASSLGGGGAAYEQYF.

This clonotype appeared many times. This rearrangement joins TRBV2 to TRBJ2-1, with 11 nucleotides matching TRBD2. Germline-derived CDR1 and CDR2 are SNHLY and FYNNEI. V lost 7 bases, J lost 7 bases, and 12 bases stayed unmatched. This CDR3 is 16 amino acids long. CDR3 sequence: CASNPLGASGGNEQFF. In DNA form, the CDR3 reads TGTGCCAGCAATCCCCTCGGGGCTAGCGGGGGGAATGAGCAGTTCTTC.

The genes are TRBV2 and TRBJ2-3; TRBD1 agrees at 8 bases. V lost 7 bases to trimming and J lost 4 bases; unmatched junction nucleotides: 4. Germline V gene data show CDR1 as SNHLY and CDR2 as FYNNEI. This CDR3 comprises 13 residues. CDR3 sequence reads: CASMGQESDTQYF. The CDR3 nucleotides are TGTGCCAGCATGGGACAGGAGTCAGATACGCAGTATTTT.

This clonotype was detected a few times. The CDR3 sequence is CASSRYGTSRRGYEQFF. CDR3 bases: TGTGCCAGCAGCCGATATGGGACTAGCAGGCGGGGCTATGAGCAGTTCTTC. The V gene is TRBV14, the J gene TRBJ2-1, with 9 nucleotides matching TRBD2. With V trimmed by 4 bases and J by 8 bases, 15 bases remained unmatched. CDR1 is SGHDN and CDR2 is FVKESK in the germline V gene. The CDR3 length is 17 residues.

Ten or more counts support this clonotype. V is TRBV5-1 and J is TRBJ2-3; 8 nucleotides line up with TRBD1. V shed 0 bases and J 4 bases; nucleotides not matched to a gene: 7. Germline V CDR1 and CDR2: SGHRS, YFSETQ. This CDR3 comprises 16 residues. The CDR3 DNA sequence: TGCGCCAGCAGCTTGGACAGGGGGGCGTCGTCAGATACGCAGTATTTT. Translation gives CASSLDRGASSDTQYF.

The chain recombines TRBV7-8 with TRBJ2-7, with 8 bases identical to TRBD1. CDR3 length: 15 residues. Unmatched junction bases numbered 9, after V lost 5 bases and J lost 3 bases. Germline CDR1 is SGHVS and CDR2 is FQNEAQ. The CDR3 protein is CASSLGTGGVYEQYF. CDR3 in DNA: TGTGCCAGCAGCCTCGGGACAGGCGGGGTCTACGAGCAGTACTTC. The full variable domain, completed using reference TRBV7-8 and TRBJ2-7, is GAGVSQSPRYKVAKRGQDVALRCDPISGHVSLFWYQQALGQGPEFLTYFQNEAQLDKSGLPSDRFFAERPEGSVSTLKIQRTQQEDSAVYLCASSLGTGGVYEQYFGPGTRLTVT.

This clonotype was seen many times. The V and J genes are TRBV4-1 and TRBJ1-4, with no clear D. CDR3 size: 14 residues. Germline lookup yields CDR1 MGHRA and CDR2 YSYEKL. The V and J ends lost 5 bases and 0 bases respectively, with 7 bases between them. CDR3 protein: CASSVGTTNEKLFF. The CDR3 coding sequence is TGCGCCAGCAGCGTGGGGACAACTAATGAAAAACTGTTTTTT.

This clonotype came up a few times. This chain links TRBV5-8 with TRBJ1-5; D may be TRBD1 (6 bases). Germline V gene data show CDR1 as SGHTS and CDR2 as YDEGEE. Trimming took 4 bases from V and 7 from J, leaving 18 bases between them. The CDR3 has 15 residues. CDR3 amino acids: CASSKGEGGEQPQHF. The CDR3 DNA reads TGTGCCAGCAGCAAGGGGGAAGGGGGAGAACAGCCCCAGCATTTT.

The table lists this clonotype with many counts. The chain has TRBV7-2 and TRBJ2-5; 8 nucleotides agree with TRBD2. The CDR3 consists of 15 residues. With V trimmed by 4 bases and J by 3 bases, 7 bases remained unmatched. In germline, CDR1 is SGHTA, CDR2 FQGNSA. The CDR3 DNA reads TGTGCCAGCAGCTCCGGGAGGGCCCTCGAAGAGACCCAGTACTTC. Its protein product is CASSSGRALEETQYF.

Many counts were recorded for this clonotype. This chain links TRBV15 with TRBJ2-7; no clear D gene. Germline CDR1 and CDR2: LNHNV and YYDKDF (reference sequence). The V end was cut by 1 base, the J end by 4 bases, with 11 bases between. The CDR3 length is 14 residues. Written as DNA, the CDR3 is TGTGCCACCAGCAGAGCCCGGTCTGGGTACGAGCAGTACTTC. Translated, it gives CATSRARSGYEQYF.

The chain links TRBV5-6 to TRBJ2-1; either TRBD1 or TRBD2 may supply D (6 bases each). The CDR3 runs to 15 residues. Germline V gene data show CDR1 as SGHDT and CDR2 as YYEEEE. Trimming stripped 0 bases from V and 9 bases from J, with 16 bases between. The CDR3 loop is CASSLVRGESREQFF. In nucleotides, the CDR3 is TGTGCCAGCAGCTTGGTGAGGGGGGAGTCGCGTGAGCAGTTCTTC.